The clone carrying this T cell receptor (beta chain) turned up a few times. Per germline, CDR1 SGHRS and CDR2 YFSETQ. After removal of 0 bases from V and 5 bases from J, the junction contained 8 bases not matched to a gene. The CDR3 length is 15 residues. Each CDR3 protein is one row after TCRdb ran MiXCR on the 5' RACE reads. Among 50,000 to 75,000 distinct CDR3 sequences, approximately 6% were seen once, and the ten largest hold approximately 5%. These data come from a study of CD8 T cells in ankylosing spondylitis. Material: synovial fluid, either unsorted or a sorted T cell fraction (not recorded which). The chain recombines TRBV5-1 with TRBJ2-7; 7 nucleotides align to TRBD2. The clonotype was recovered from a male donor with ankylosing spondylitis. This CDR3 is CASSLVGGSGHEQYF. Here the CDR3 DNA reads TGCGCCAGCAGCTTGGTAGGCGGGAGTGGACACGAGCAGTACTTC. Variable domain in full (rest from reference TRBV5-1 and TRBJ2-7): KAGVTQTPRYLIKTRGQQVTLSCSPISGHRSVSWYQQTPGQGLQFLFEYFSETQRNKGNFPGRFSGRQFSNSRSEMNVSTLELGDSALYLCASSLVGGSGHEQYFGPGTRLTVT.